This is a list of T cell receptor beta chains from one sample in a study of cytomegalovirus exposure and HLA in healthy donors. TCRdb's table, derived via immunoSEQ multiplex PCR, lists solely in-frame clones and lacks some. Here the sample spans some 140,000 clones, 84% being singletons. Specimen: PBMCs. The source of these receptors is a young woman in good health and CMV-seronegative. The CDR3 runs from the conserved cysteine through the conserved F or W. D genes are given only for firm matches. Size is stated for part of the rows, as once, few or many counts, or as a class when the clone is expanded.

V	D	size	J	CDR3	DNA
TRBV2	NA	NA	TRBJ1-1	CASSEVRGGEAFF	TGTGCCAGCAGTGAAGTCCGGGGAGGTGAAGCTTTCTTT
TRBV13	NA	once	TRBJ2-2	CASSRLVNTGELFF	TGTGCCAGCAGCAGACTAGTGAACACCGGGGAGCTGTTTTTT
TRBV5-1	TRBD2	NA	TRBJ2-3	CASRGLAAGRAEDTQYF	TGCGCCAGCAGAGGGCTAGCGGCGGGGCGGGCGGAAGATACGCAGTATTTT
TRBV4-3	NA	NA	TRBJ1-3	CASSQDPRAGNTIYF	TGCGCCAGCAGCCAAGATCCCAGGGCTGGAAACACCATATATTTT
TRBV20-1	NA	NA	TRBJ2-1	CSASRRNEQFF	TGCAGTGCTAGTAGGCGGAACGAGCAGTTCTTC
TRBV4-2	NA	once	TRBJ2-3	CASSQEIGHGEDTQYF	TGTGCCAGCAGCCAAGAAATCGGGCACGGGGAGGATACGCAGTATTTT
TRBV10-3	TRBD1	NA	TRBJ1-1	CAISGQGRTEAFF	TGTGCCATCAGTGGACAGGGGAGAACTGAAGCTTTCTTT
TRBV5-1	NA	NA	TRBJ2-1	CASRRAGEGNEQFF	TGCGCCAGCAGGAGGGCAGGGGAGGGCAATGAGCAGTTCTTC
TRBV11-2	TRBD2	NA	TRBJ2-3	CASSPGLANTDTQYF	TGTGCCAGCAGCCCGGGACTAGCGAATACAGATACGCAGTATTTT
TRBV7-2	NA	NA	TRBJ2-3	CASSLLPQRGTDTQYF	TGTGCCAGCAGCTTATTGCCTCAGAGGGGCACAGATACGCAGTATTTT
TRBV11-3	TRBD1	NA	TRBJ2-3	CASSAGTGKNWDTQYF	TGTGCCAGCAGCGCCGGGACAGGGAAAAACTGGGATACGCAGTATTTT
TRBV19	TRBD1	NA	TRBJ1-5	CASTSGTGGFNQPQHF	TGTGCCAGTACCTCCGGAACAGGGGGCTTCAATCAGCCCCAGCATTTT
TRBV2	TRBD1	NA	TRBJ1-4	CASRGQGGEKLFF	TGTGCCAGCAGAGGACAGGGTGGTGAAAAACTGTTTTTT
TRBV7-2	NA	NA	TRBJ2-7	CASSRELSSYEQYF	TGTGCCAGCAGCCGGGAGCTGAGCTCCTACGAGCAGTACTTC
TRBV7-6	NA	NA	TRBJ2-3	CASSLTGTSTDTQYF	TGTGCCAGCAGCCTGACTGGAACTAGCACAGATACGCAGTATTTT
TRBV28	NA	NA	TRBJ2-7	CASSETYEQYF	TGTGCCAGCAGTGAAACTTACGAGCAGTACTTC
TRBV27	TRBD1	NA	TRBJ1-4	CASSLGQVQREKLFF	TGTGCCAGCAGTTTAGGACAGGTCCAGAGGGAAAAACTGTTTTTT
TRBV27	NA	NA	TRBJ2-7	CASSLGGPYEQYF	TGTGCCAGCAGTTTAGGAGGCCCCTACGAGCAGTACTTC
TRBV6-1	NA	NA	TRBJ1-3	CASSEVGRGASGNTIYF	TGTGCCAGCAGTGAAGTCGGGAGGGGGGCTTCTGGAAACACCATATATTTT
TRBV2	TRBD2	NA	TRBJ2-2	CASSDRTRSGELFF	TGTGCCAGCAGTGATAGGACTAGATCCGGGGAGCTGTTTTTT
TRBV2	TRBD2	NA	TRBJ2-3	CASSRTSEEDTQYF	TGTGCCAGCAGTAGAACTAGCGAGGAAGATACGCAGTATTTT
TRBV19	NA	NA	TRBJ2-2	CASSINRDRGELFF	TGTGCCAGTAGTATAAACAGGGATCGAGGGGAGCTGTTTTTT
TRBV5-4	TRBD1	NA	TRBJ1-4	CASSLRTGKGEKLFF	TGTGCCAGCAGCTTACGGACAGGGAAGGGGGAAAAACTGTTTTTT
TRBV6-1	TRBD1	NA	TRBJ1-2	CASSEGGTGYGYTF	TGTGCCAGCAGTGAAGGTGGGACAGGCTATGGCTACACCTTC
TRBV5-4	TRBD1	NA	TRBJ1-1	CASSRDRVGVYTEAFF	TGTGCCAGCAGCCGGGACAGGGTGGGTGTCTACACTGAAGCTTTCTTT
TRBV4-1	TRBD1	NA	TRBJ1-1	CASSPGQGGVYTEAFF	TGCGCCAGCAGCCCCGGACAGGGGGGGGTTTACACTGAAGCTTTCTTT
TRBV7-3	NA	NA	TRBJ2-2	CASSLMGSGTNTGELFF	TGTGCCAGCAGCCTTATGGGATCAGGGACTAACACCGGGGAGCTGTTTTTT
TRBV6-4	NA	few	TRBJ2-2	CASSEAIGEAGELFF	TGTGCCAGCAGTGAGGCGATAGGGGAGGCCGGGGAGCTGTTTTTT
TRBV7-6	NA	few	TRBJ2-3	CASSLMGGSTDTQYF	TGTGCCAGCAGCTTAATGGGGGGAAGCACAGATACGCAGTATTTT
TRBV6-1	NA	NA	TRBJ1-5	CASSQPSRGPQHF	TGTGCCAGCAGCCAGCCAAGTCGGGGGCCCCAGCATTTT
TRBV6-1	NA	NA	TRBJ2-3	CASSLAWGTDTQYF	TGTGCCAGCAGCTTAGCGTGGGGCACAGATACGCAGTATTTT
TRBV6-6	TRBD1	NA	TRBJ1-1	CASRDFTGGGGTEAFF	TGTGCCAGCAGGGACTTTACAGGGGGCGGGGGCACTGAAGCTTTCTTT
TRBV7-7	NA	NA	TRBJ2-5	CASSRAGQPTETQYF	TGTGCTAGCAGCCGTGCGGGACAGCCTACTGAGACCCAGTACTTC